This TCR beta chain was obtained from a study of cytomegalovirus exposure and HLA in healthy donors. Trimming cost V 4 bases and J 3 bases, with 10 bases left between them. CDR1 is SGHVS, CDR2 FNYEAQ, per germline. CDR3 size: 13 residues. The study ran its PCR with 60 Vbeta and 13 Jbeta primers. Generated by immunoSEQ multiplex PCR, the TCRdb table keeps only in-frame clones and is missing some. The sample holds approximately 150,000 clones, 66% seen once. In its sample, this clone was seen once. This chain uses TRBV7-6 with TRBJ2-7; no firm D call. The sequencing input was PBMCs. The TCR originated in a woman aged 55-69 years in good health and CMV-seronegative. The CDR3 reads CASSSNSGYEQYF. CDR3 bases: TGTGCCAGCAGCTCTAATTCTGGCTACGAGCAGTACTTC.